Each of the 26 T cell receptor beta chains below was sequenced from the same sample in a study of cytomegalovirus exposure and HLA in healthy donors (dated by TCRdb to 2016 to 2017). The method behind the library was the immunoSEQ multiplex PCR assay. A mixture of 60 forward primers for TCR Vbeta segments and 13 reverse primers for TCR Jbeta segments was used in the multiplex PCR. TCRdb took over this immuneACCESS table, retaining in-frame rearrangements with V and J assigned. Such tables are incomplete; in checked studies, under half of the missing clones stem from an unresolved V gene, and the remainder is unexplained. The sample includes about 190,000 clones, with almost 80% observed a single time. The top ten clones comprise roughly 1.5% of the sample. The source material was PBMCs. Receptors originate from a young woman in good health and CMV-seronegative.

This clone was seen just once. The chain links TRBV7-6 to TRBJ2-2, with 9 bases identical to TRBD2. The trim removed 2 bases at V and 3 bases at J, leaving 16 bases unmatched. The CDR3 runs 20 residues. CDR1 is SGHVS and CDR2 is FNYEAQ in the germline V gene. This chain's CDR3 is CASSLFPPAGGRSDTGELFF. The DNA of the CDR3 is TGTGCCAGCAGCTTATTTCCCCCAGCGGGGGGCAGAAGTGACACCGGGGAGCTGTTTTTT.

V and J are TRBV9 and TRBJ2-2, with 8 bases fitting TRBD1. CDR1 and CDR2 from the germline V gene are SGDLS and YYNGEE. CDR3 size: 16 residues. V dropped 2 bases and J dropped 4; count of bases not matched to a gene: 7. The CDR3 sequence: CASSVYQGAFTGELFF. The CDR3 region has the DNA TGTGCCAGCAGCGTTTATCAGGGGGCCTTCACCGGGGAGCTGTTTTTT.

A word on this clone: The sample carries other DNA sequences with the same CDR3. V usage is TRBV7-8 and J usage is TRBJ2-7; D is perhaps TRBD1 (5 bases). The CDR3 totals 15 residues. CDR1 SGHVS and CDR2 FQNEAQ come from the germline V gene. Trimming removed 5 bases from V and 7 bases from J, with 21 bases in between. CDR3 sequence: CASSLVTQTVLEQYF. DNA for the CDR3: TGTGCCAGCAGCCTAGTAACGCAGACAGTACTAGAGCAGTACTTC. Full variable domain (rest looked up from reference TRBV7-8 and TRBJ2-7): GAGVSQSPRYKVAKRGQDVALRCDPISGHVSLFWYQQALGQGPEFLTYFQNEAQLDKSGLPSDRFFAERPEGSVSTLKIQRTQQEDSAVYLCASSLVTQTVLEQYFGPGTRLTVT.

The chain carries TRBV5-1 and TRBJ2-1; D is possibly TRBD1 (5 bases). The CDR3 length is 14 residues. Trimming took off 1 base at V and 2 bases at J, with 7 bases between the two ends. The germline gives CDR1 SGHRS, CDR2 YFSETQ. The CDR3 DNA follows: TGCGCCAGCAGCTTGCAGGGCCCCTACAATGAGCAGTTCTTC. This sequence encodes CASSLQGPYNEQFF.

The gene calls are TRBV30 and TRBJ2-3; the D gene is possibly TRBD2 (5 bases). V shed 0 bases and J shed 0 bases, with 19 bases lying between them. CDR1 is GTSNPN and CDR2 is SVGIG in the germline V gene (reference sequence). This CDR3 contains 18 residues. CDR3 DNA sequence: TGTGCCTGGAGTGTACCGAACGGACTCATATCTAGCACAGATACGCAGTATTTT. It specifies CAWSVPNGLISSTDTQYF.

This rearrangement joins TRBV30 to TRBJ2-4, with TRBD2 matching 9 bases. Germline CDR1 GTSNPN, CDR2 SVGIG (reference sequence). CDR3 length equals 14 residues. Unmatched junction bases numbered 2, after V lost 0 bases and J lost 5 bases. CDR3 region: CAWSVLAGQNIQYF. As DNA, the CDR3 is TGTGCCTGGAGTGTGCTAGCGGGGCAAAACATTCAGTACTTC.

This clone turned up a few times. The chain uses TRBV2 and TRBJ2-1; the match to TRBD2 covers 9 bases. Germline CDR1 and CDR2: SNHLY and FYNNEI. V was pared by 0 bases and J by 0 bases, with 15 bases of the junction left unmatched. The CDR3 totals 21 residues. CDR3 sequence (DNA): TGTGCCAGCAGTGAAGCGGTTGGTAGCGGGGGACAATCCGACTCCTACAATGAGCAGTTCTTC. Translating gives CASSEAVGSGGQSDSYNEQFF.

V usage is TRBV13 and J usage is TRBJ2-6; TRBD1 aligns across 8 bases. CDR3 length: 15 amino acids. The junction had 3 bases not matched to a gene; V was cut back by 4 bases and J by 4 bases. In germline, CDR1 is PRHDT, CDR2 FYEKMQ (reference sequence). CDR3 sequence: CASSSRGPGANVLTF. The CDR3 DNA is TGTGCCAGCAGCTCCAGGGGGCCCGGGGCCAACGTCCTGACTTTC.

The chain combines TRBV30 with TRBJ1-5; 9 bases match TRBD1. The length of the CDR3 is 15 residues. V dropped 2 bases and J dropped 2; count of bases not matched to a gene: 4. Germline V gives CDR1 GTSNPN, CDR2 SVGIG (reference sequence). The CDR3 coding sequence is TGTGCCTGGAGTCAGGACAGGGGAGGCAATCAGCCCCAGCATTTT. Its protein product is CAWSQDRGGNQPQHF.

Written as DNA, the CDR3 is TGTGCCACCAGCAGTAGGGGACAGGGTGAAGCTTTCTTT. Amino acids: CATSSRGQGEAFF. The chain has TRBV15 and TRBJ1-1; 9 nucleotides align to TRBD1. The V and J ends lost 3 bases and 7 bases, in that order; junction bases with no gene match: 3. Germline V gives CDR1 LNHNV, CDR2 YYDKDF (reference sequence). There are 13 residues in the CDR3.

CDR3 coding DNA: TGCGCCAGTTCGGGACAACCATCTAACTATGGCTACACCTTC. It encodes CASSGQPSNYGYTF. The chain couples TRBV5-1 to TRBJ1-2; D is possibly TRBD1 (6 bases). Deletions cut 8 bases from V and 0 bases from J, with 14 bases between. The germline gives CDR1 SGHRS, CDR2 YFSETQ. The CDR3 is 14 amino acids.

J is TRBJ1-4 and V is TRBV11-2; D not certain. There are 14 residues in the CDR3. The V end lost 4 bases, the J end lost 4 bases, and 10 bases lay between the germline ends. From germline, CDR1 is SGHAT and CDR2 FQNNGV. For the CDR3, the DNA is TGTGCCAGCAGCTCATCCATGTTTAATGAAAAACTGTTTTTT. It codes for CASSSSMFNEKLFF.

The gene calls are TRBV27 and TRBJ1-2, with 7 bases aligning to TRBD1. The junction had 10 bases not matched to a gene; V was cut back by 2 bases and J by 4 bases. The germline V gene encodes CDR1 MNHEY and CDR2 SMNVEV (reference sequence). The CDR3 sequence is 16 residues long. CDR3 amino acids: CASSLGHMGQLYGYTF. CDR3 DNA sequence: TGTGCCAGCAGTTTAGGGCACATGGGACAGCTCTATGGCTACACCTTC.

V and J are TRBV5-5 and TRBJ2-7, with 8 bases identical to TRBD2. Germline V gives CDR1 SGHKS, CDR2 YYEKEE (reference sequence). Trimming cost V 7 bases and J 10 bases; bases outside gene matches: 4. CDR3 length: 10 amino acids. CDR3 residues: CASGSGSQYF. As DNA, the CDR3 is TGTGCCAGCGGGAGCGGGAGTCAGTACTTC. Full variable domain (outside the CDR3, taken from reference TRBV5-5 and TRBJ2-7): DAGVTQSPTHLIKTRGQQVTLRCSPISGHKSVSWYQQVLGQGPQFIFQYYEKEERGRGNFPDRFSARQFPNYSSELNVNALLLGDSALYLCASGSGSQYFGPGTRLTVT.

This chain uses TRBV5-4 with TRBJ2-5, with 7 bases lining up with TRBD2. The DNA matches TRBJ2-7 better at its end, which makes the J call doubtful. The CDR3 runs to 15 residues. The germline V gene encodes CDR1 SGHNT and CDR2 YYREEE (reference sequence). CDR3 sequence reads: CASSPEAGNTYEQYF. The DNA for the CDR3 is TGTGCCAGCAGCCCCGAAGCGGGAAATACTTACGAGCAGTACTTC.

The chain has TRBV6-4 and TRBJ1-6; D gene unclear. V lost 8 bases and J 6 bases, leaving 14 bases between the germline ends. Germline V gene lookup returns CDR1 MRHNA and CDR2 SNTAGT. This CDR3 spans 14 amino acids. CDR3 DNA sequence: TGTGCCAGCGGGGATGGAGGCCCTAATTCACCCCTCCACTTT. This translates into CASGDGGPNSPLHF.

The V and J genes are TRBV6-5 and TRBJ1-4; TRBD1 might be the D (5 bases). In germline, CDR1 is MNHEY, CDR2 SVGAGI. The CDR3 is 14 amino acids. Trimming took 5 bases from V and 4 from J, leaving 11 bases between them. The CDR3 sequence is CASSPLTVNEKLFF. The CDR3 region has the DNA TGTGCCAGCAGTCCCTTGACAGTTAATGAAAAACTGTTTTTT.

The CDR3 loop is CASSESLLGQGATGELFF. The CDR3 bases are TGTGCCAGCAGTGAATCCCTCCTGGGACAGGGAGCCACCGGGGAGCTGTTTTTT. This chain links TRBV25-1 with TRBJ2-2; 9 bases align to TRBD1. The junction had 10 bases not matched to a gene; V was cut back by 1 base and J by 4 bases. The CDR3 sequence is 18 residues long. Germline CDR1 is MGHDK and CDR2 is SYGVNS.

The CDR3 DNA is TGTGCCAGCAGCTTAAGGCCATTCGTTACTCTACAGGGGAACACTGAAGCTTTCTTT. Translation gives CASSLRPFVTLQGNTEAFF. V gene TRBV13 combines with J gene TRBJ1-1; D possibly corresponds to TRBD1 (6 bases). The ends were cut back, 2 bases at V and 1 base at J, with 23 bases in the middle. This CDR3 has 19 residues. CDR1 is PRHDT and CDR2 is FYEKMQ in the germline V gene (reference sequence).

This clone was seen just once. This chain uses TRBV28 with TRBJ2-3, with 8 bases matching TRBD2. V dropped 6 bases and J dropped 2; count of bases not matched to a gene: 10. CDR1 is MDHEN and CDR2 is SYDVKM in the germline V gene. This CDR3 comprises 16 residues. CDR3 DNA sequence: TGTGCCAGCAGCCCCGGACTAGCTGAAAACACAGATACGCAGTATTTT. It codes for CASSPGLAENTDTQYF.

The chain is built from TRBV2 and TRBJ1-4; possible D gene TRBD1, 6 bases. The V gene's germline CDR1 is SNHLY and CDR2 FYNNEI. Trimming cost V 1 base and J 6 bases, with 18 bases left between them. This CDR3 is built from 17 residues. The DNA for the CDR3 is TGTGCCAGCAGTGAAGGCCCAAAGACAGGCTATTATGAAAAACTGTTTTTT. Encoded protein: CASSEGPKTGYYEKLFF.

The CDR3 here is CASRAGRTGELFF. CDR3 nucleotide sequence: TGTGCCAGCAGAGCGGGACGGACCGGGGAGCTGTTTTTT. The chain uses TRBV2 and TRBJ2-2, with 7 positions matching TRBD2. Per the germline V gene, CDR1 is SNHLY and CDR2 is FYNNEI. V shed 6 bases and J 5 bases; nucleotides not matched to a gene: 3. There are 13 residues in the CDR3. The variable domain in full, completed from reference TRBV2 and TRBJ2-2, reads EPEVTQTPSHQVTQMGQEVILRCVPISNHLYFYWYRQILGQKVEFLVSFYNNEISEKSEIFDDQFSVERPDGSNFTLKIRSTKLEDSAMYFCASRAGRTGELFFGEGSRLTVL.

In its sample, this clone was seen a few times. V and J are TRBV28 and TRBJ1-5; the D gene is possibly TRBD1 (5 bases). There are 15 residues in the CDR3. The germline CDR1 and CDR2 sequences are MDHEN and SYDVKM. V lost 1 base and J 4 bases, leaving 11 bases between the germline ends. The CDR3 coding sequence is TGTGCCAGCAGTTTATTACAGGTAGGGAATCAGCCCCAGCATTTT. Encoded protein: CASSLLQVGNQPQHF. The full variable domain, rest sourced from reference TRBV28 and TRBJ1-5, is DVKVTQSSRYLVKRTGEKVFLECVQDMDHENMFWYRQDPGLGLRLIYFSYDVKMKEKGDIPEGYSVSREKKERFSLILESASTNQTSMYLCASSLLQVGNQPQHFGDGTRLSIL.

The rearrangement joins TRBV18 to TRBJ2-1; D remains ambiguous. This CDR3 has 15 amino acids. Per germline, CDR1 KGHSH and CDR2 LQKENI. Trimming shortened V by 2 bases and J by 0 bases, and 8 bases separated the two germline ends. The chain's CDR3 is CASSPNRDSYNEQFF. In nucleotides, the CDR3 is TGTGCCAGCTCACCAAACAGAGACTCCTACAATGAGCAGTTCTTC.

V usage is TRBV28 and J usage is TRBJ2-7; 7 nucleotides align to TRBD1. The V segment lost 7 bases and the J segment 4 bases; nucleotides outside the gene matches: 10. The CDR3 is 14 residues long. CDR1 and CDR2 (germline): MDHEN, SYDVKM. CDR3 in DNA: TGTGCCAGCACCAGAGACAGGGAGCTGTACGAGCAGTACTTC. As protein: CASTRDRELYEQYF. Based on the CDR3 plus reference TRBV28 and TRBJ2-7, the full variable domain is DVKVTQSSRYLVKRTGEKVFLECVQDMDHENMFWYRQDPGLGLRLIYFSYDVKMKEKGDIPEGYSVSREKKERFSLILESASTNQTSMYLCASTRDRELYEQYFGPGTRLTVT.

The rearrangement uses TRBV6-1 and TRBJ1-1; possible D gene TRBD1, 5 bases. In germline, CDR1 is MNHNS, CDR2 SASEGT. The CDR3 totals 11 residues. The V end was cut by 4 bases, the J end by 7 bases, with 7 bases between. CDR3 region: CASSGTFEAFF. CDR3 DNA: TGTGCCAGCAGTGGGACATTTGAAGCTTTCTTT.